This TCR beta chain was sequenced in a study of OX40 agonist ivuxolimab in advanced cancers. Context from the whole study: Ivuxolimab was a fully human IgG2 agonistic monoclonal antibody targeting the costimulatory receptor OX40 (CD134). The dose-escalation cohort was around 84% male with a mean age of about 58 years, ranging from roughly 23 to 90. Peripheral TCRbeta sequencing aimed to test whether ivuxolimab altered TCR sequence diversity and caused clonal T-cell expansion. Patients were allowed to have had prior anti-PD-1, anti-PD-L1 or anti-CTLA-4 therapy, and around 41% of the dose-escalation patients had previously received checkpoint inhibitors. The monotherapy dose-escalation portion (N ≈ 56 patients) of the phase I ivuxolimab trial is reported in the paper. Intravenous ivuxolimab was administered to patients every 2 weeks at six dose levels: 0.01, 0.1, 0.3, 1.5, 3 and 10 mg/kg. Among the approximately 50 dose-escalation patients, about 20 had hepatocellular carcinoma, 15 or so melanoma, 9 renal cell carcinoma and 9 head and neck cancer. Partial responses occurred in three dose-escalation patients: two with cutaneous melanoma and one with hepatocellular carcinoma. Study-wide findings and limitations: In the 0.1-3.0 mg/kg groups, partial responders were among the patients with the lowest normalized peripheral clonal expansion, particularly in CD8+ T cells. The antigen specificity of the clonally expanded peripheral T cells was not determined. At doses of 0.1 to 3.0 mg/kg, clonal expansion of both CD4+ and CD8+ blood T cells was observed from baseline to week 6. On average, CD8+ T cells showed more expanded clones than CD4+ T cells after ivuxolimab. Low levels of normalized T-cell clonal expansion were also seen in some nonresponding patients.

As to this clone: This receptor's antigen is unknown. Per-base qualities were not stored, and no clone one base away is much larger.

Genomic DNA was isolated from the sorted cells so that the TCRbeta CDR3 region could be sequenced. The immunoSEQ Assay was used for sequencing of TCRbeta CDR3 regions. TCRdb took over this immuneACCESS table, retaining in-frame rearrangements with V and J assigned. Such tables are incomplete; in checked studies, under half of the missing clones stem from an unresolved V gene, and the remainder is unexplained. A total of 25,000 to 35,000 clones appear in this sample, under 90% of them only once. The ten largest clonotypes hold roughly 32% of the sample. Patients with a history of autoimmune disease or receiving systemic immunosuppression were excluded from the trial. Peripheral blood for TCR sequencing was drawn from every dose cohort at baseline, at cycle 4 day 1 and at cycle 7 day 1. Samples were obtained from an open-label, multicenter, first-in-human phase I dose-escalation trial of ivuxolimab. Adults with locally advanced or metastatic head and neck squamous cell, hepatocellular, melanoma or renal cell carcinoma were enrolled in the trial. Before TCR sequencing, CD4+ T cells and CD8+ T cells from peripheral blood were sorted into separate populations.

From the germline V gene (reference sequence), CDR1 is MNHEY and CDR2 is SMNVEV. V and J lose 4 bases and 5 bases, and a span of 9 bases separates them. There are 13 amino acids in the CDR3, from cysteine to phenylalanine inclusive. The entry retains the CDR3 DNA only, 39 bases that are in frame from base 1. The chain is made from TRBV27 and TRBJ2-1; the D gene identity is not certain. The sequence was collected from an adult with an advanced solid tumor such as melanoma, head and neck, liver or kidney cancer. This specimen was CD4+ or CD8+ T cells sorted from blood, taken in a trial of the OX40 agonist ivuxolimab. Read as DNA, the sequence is TGTGCCAGCAGTTCCCCCTGGCACAATGAGCAGTTCTTC. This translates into CASSSPWHNEQFF.